The 4 T cell receptor beta chains below all came from one sample that was sequenced in a study of beta chain features in type 1 diabetes. Study-level results: Moderately but significantly shorter TCRB CDR3s were found in Type 1 diabetes patients in all four CD4+ subsets.

No cognate antigen is known for these TCRs. Of the isolated RNA, all was reverse transcribed, and so the sequenced material was expressed TCRB transcripts. The table came from immunoSEQ multiplex PCR; TCRdb's copy has only in-frame clones and leaves some out. The table lists under 300,000 clones, under 13% of them singletons. The sequencing sample was made of naive CD4+ T cells from blood. These receptors came from a man aged 25 to 40 with type 1 diabetes.

Points on this clone: Other DNA sequences in the same sample also yield this CDR3. The chain uses TRBV9 and TRBJ2-3; D is unresolved. Germline CDR1 SGDLS, CDR2 YYNGEE. Trimming took off 1 base at V and 0 bases at J, with 3 bases between the two ends. This CDR3 has 13 residues. CDR3 region: CASSVLSTDTQYF. The CDR3 bases are TGTGCCAGCAGCGTACTTAGCACAGATACGCAGTATTTT.

There are a few counts of this clone. The rearrangement joins TRBV6-4 to TRBJ2-1; possible D gene TRBD1, 5 bases. With 0 bases removed from V and 9 bases from J, the gap between germline ends came to 9 bases. Per the germline V gene, CDR1 is MRHNA and CDR2 is SNTAGT. The CDR3 consists of 13 residues. CDR3 coding DNA: TGTGCCAGCAGTGACTCAAGGGGTGCTGAGCAGTTCTTC. Protein sequence: CASSDSRGAEQFF.

A remark on this clone: Other DNA sequences from this sample encode an identical CDR3 as well. The chain links TRBV18 to TRBJ2-3; 7 bases line up with TRBD2. V lost 3 bases, J lost 0 bases, and 3 bases stayed unmatched. Germline V gene data show CDR1 as KGHSH and CDR2 as LQKENI. The CDR3 covers 15 residues. CDR3 nucleotides: TGTGCCAGCTCACCTGGGGGGGGAAGCACAGATACGCAGTATTTT. This codes for CASSPGGGSTDTQYF. Full variable domain (rest looked up from reference TRBV18 and TRBJ2-3): NAGVMQNPRHLVRRRGQEARLRCSPMKGHSHVYWYRQLPEEGLKFMVYLQKENIIDESGMPKERFSAEFPKEGPSILRIQQVVRGDSAAYFCASSPGGGSTDTQYFGPGTRLTVL.

This clone appeared a few times. This rearrangement joins TRBV2 to TRBJ2-5, with D possibly TRBD1 on 6 matching bases. In germline, CDR1 is SNHLY, CDR2 FYNNEI. With 5 bases removed from V and 4 bases from J, the gap between germline ends came to 17 bases. This CDR3 spans 15 amino acids. The CDR3 protein is CASSPDRPSGETQYF. The CDR3 coding sequence is TGTGCCAGCAGTCCAGACAGGCCATCAGGAGAGACCCAGTACTTC.